The 27 T cell receptor beta chains below were found in one sample sequenced in a study of T cells expressing NK-cell markers. With the 5' RACE reads reprocessed, TCRdb shows one record per CDR3 protein and no DNA. This sample carries 400,000 or so distinct CDR3 sequences, with around a tenth going to the ten biggest clones. The sample comprised blood T cells: a sorted CD56 or NKG2C T cell subset, CD4+ or CD8+ T cells, or bulk PBMC T cells (not recorded which). These receptors all stem from a woman aged 50 to 65 in good health.

V is TRBV29-1 and J is TRBJ2-3. Germline V CDR1 and CDR2: SQVTM, ANQGSEA. The CDR3 sequence is 12 residues long. CDR3 sequence reads: CSVRSQTDTQYF.

This chain joins TRBV5-1 and TRBJ1-5. Germline-derived CDR1 and CDR2 are SGHRS and YFSETQ. The CDR3 is 12 amino acids. CDR3 sequence reads: CASSLEGQPQHF.

The chain is built from TRBV11-2 and TRBJ1-2; as DNA is missing, the TRBD1 call by TCRdb cannot be tested. The CDR3 totals 18 residues. CDR1 SGHAT and CDR2 FQNNGV come from the germline V gene. The CDR3 here is CASSSTRSDPQGLDGYTF.

V usage is TRBV7-9 and J usage is TRBJ2-7; TCRdb designates TRBD1, a call that cannot be tested without DNA. The CDR3 loop spans 14 amino acids. CDR1 is SEHNR, CDR2 FQNEAQ, per germline (reference sequence). CDR3 sequence: CASSSGQALYEQYF.

V and J are TRBV7-9 and TRBJ2-1; TCRdb lists TRBD1, though no DNA is available to test this call. This CDR3 has 17 residues. The germline CDR1 and CDR2 sequences are SEHNR and FQNEAQ (reference sequence). CDR3: CACPGDLTTLSYNEQFF.

The rearrangement links TRBV6-1 to TRBJ1-2. CDR1 and CDR2 from the germline V gene are MNHNS and SASEGT. This CDR3 has 15 residues. CDR3 in amino acids: CASSLGPAGYYGYTF.

The chain carries TRBV12-3 or TRBV12-4 and TRBJ1-2; TCRdb's D call, TRBD1, is unchecked because there is no DNA. The CDR3 runs to 17 residues. The CDR3 loop is CASSLYIGPKANYGYTF.

This rearrangement joins TRBV10-3 to TRBJ2-1; TCRdb lists TRBD2, though no DNA is available to test this call. Germline lookup yields CDR1 ENHRY and CDR2 SYGVKD. The length of the CDR3 is 15 residues. This chain's CDR3 is CAIKGKRENVDEQFF.

The rearrangement joins TRBV7-9 to TRBJ1-6. CDR1 is SEHNR and CDR2 is FQNEAQ in the germline V gene (reference sequence). The CDR3 has 15 residues. Here the CDR3 reads CASSARTAHNSPLHF.

The chain uses TRBV12-3 or TRBV12-4 and TRBJ2-3; the TCRdb D gene call, TRBD2, has no DNA to confirm it. The CDR3 has 15 residues. This chain's CDR3 is CASSFTGGSTDTQYF.

The chain couples TRBV3-1 to TRBJ1-5; there is no DNA to check the TCRdb D call of TRBD1. The CDR3 is 14 residues long. Germline V gene sequence: CDR1 LGHDT, CDR2 YNNKEL (reference sequence). This CDR3 reads CASSLRQGAKPQHF.

The chain has TRBV7-9 and TRBJ2-3; TCRdb names TRBD2, which stays unverified in the absence of DNA. Per germline, CDR1 SEHNR and CDR2 FQNEAQ (reference sequence). The CDR3 extends over 17 amino acids. The CDR3 reads CASSFSGTSGAGDTQYF.

Here the CDR3 reads CASSAPLAGGPSYEQYF. The V gene is TRBV5-6, the J gene TRBJ2-7; the TRBD2 assignment by TCRdb is unverifiable without DNA. CDR3 size: 17 residues. Germline V gene lookup returns CDR1 SGHDT and CDR2 YYEEEE.

V and J are TRBV7-2 and TRBJ2-7; TCRdb designates TRBD1, a call that cannot be tested without DNA. CDR1 SGHTA and CDR2 FQGNSA come from the germline V gene. There are 12 residues in the CDR3. CDR3 residues: CASRRGGYEQYF.

This chain connects TRBV4-1 to TRBJ2-3. This CDR3 contains 14 residues. Germline V gene data show CDR1 as MGHRA and CDR2 as YSYEKL. CDR3 sequence reads: CASSQYLGNEMQYF.

V usage is TRBV12-3 or TRBV12-4 and J usage is TRBJ1-2; TCRdb reports TRBD1, a call that lacks DNA to check it against. The CDR3 totals 15 residues. CDR3 region: CASSLPPLGVRGYTF.

The rearrangement joins TRBV5-1 to TRBJ2-1; TCRdb's assignment of TRBD2 cannot be checked, as there is no DNA. The germline V gene encodes CDR1 SGHRS and CDR2 YFSETQ. The CDR3 totals 15 residues. The CDR3 loop reads CASSPWNSGDNEQFF.

The chain recombines TRBV2 with TRBJ2-1; TCRdb's assignment of TRBD2 cannot be checked, as there is no DNA. Germline CDR1 and CDR2: SNHLY and FYNNEI. This CDR3 contains 14 residues. This CDR3 is CASGASGSYNEQFF.

CDR3 residues: CASSFLAGVIYTQYF. V is TRBV25-1 and J is TRBJ2-3; TCRdb outputs TRBD2, but without DNA this stays unchecked. The CDR3 runs 15 residues. Looked up from germline, CDR1 is MGHDK and CDR2 is SYGVNS.

V usage is TRBV5-1 and J usage is TRBJ2-3; the D gene TCRdb calls, TRBD2, cannot be checked with no DNA. The CDR3 is 15 amino acids. The germline CDR1 and CDR2 sequences are SGHRS and YFSETQ. The CDR3 sequence is CASSPFGGRTDTQYF.

The chain recombines TRBV9 with TRBJ2-5; TCRdb lists TRBD1, though no DNA is available to test this call. This CDR3 contains 15 residues. Germline values: CDR1 SGDLS, CDR2 YYNGEE. CDR3 sequence reads: CASSASGLGPETQYF.

This sequence joins TRBV29-1 and TRBJ2-1; TCRdb returns TRBD1, unconfirmable since there is no DNA. This CDR3 spans 15 amino acids. Germline CDR1 reads SQVTM; CDR2 reads ANQGSEA. CDR3 residues: CSAPRADRGYNEQFF.

J is TRBJ2-7 and V is TRBV12-3 or TRBV12-4. This CDR3 is 13 amino acids long. This chain's CDR3 is CASSSFTPYEQYF.

This sequence joins TRBV7-7 and TRBJ2-2; the D call of TRBD1 rests on TCRdb alone, since no DNA is present to check it. Germline V gene sequence: CDR1 SSHAT, CDR2 FNYEAQ (reference sequence). The CDR3 has 16 amino acids. The CDR3 here is CASSLGPDRFRGELFF.

The CDR3 region is CASSQDLRTAQYF. V is TRBV14 and J is TRBJ2-3. The CDR3 has 13 residues. Germline V CDR1 and CDR2: SGHDN, FVKESK.

CDR3 residues: CASRETGNNEQFF. The J gene is TRBJ2-1, the V gene TRBV6-5; there is no DNA to check the TCRdb D call of TRBD1. CDR1 and CDR2 (germline): MNHEY, SVGAGI. The CDR3 length is 13 residues.

The rearrangement links TRBV15 to TRBJ2-1; absent DNA, TCRdb's TRBD1 call cannot be checked. The germline CDR1 and CDR2 sequences are LNHNV and YYDKDF (reference sequence). The CDR3 is 12 residues long. The CDR3 spells CATSRSDSEQFF.